The next 19 T cell receptor beta chains were all read from a single sample in a study of HIV-infected patients and healthy controls. Whole blood was used without fractionation, so all unsorted peripheral T cells were included. Reverse transcription used around 480 ng RNA and constant-region primers for alpha and beta. Alpha and beta chain libraries were made separately by chain-specific third strand synthesis with multiplexing indices. A single record per CDR3 protein comes from TCRdb applying MiXCR to the 5' RACE reads. Of 5,500 to 7,500 distinct CDR3 sequences in the sample, 20% to 25% were seen once. Here the sequenced sample was blood, taken before antiretroviral therapy. The receptors derive from an adult with HIV infection.

Only a few counts were recorded for this clonotype. The CDR3 nucleotides are TGTGCCAGCAGCCCTCAACACGTTTCGGGAAATGAGCAGTTCTTC. Its translation: CASSPQHVSGNEQFF. The V gene is TRBV7-9, the J gene TRBJ2-1; D is possibly TRBD2 (5 bases). The CDR3 loop spans 15 amino acids. CDR1 and CDR2 from the germline V gene are SEHNR and FQNEAQ (reference sequence). Trimming pared 5 bases from V and 7 bases from J, leaving 18 bases between.

This clonotype is medium-sized by share. The CDR3 nucleotides are TGCGCCAGCAGCCGGATCCGGGACAGCCTCACAGATACGCAGTATTTT. Its protein product is CASSRIRDSLTDTQYF. The chain links TRBV4-1 to TRBJ2-3; 7 positions match TRBD1. Germline V gives CDR1 MGHRA, CDR2 YSYEKL. This CDR3 is 16 amino acids long. Unmatched junction bases numbered 9, after V lost 4 bases and J lost 2 bases.

This clonotype was found many times. The chain is built from TRBV20-1 and TRBJ1-4; D remains ambiguous. The CDR3 contains 14 residues. The V end lost 1 base, the J end lost 0 bases, and 6 bases lay between the germline ends. Germline CDR1 and CDR2: DFQATT and SNEGSKA (reference sequence). The CDR3 loop is CSARGGATNEKLFF. As DNA, the CDR3 is TGCAGTGCTAGAGGTGGAGCAACTAATGAAAAACTGTTTTTT.

For this clonotype: A much larger clonotype is one base distant, so this may be a read error. The chain employs TRBV20-1 and TRBJ1-1; D unresolved. Trimming took 6 bases from V and 3 from J, leaving 8 bases between them. Germline V gene data show CDR1 as DFQATT and CDR2 as SNEGSKA (reference sequence). This CDR3 has 11 residues. CDR3 coding DNA: TGCAGTGCCCACACCTACACTGAAGCTTTCTTT. As protein: CSAHTYTEAFF.

By share, this clonotype ranks as medium-sized. As DNA, the CDR3 is TGTGCCAGCAGCTTTGGACAGGGAGAGACCCAGTACTTC. This translates into CASSFGQGETQYF. This chain connects TRBV7-2 to TRBJ2-5; 8 nucleotides agree with TRBD1. This CDR3 contains 13 residues. The V and J ends lost 3 bases and 4 bases, in that order; junction bases with no gene match: 1. Germline CDR1 reads SGHTA; CDR2 reads FQGNSA.

The chain is built from TRBV29-1 and TRBJ1-1; D is ambiguous. Germline V gene data show CDR1 as SQVTM and CDR2 as ANQGSEA. The CDR3 totals 12 residues. V lost 5 bases to trimming and J lost 0 bases, with 7 bases between them. CDR3 DNA sequence: TGCAGCGTTTCGGCTATGAACACTGAAGCTTTCTTT. This gives the protein CSVSAMNTEAFF.

The rearrangement uses TRBV4-3 and TRBJ2-3; possibly TRBD1 for D (6 bases). CDR1 is LGHNA, CDR2 YSLEER, per germline. V lost 1 base, J lost 3 bases, and 26 bases lay in between. The CDR3 covers 20 residues. This CDR3 is CASSQVIGLSWGPGTDTQYF. The CDR3 DNA reads as TGCGCCAGCAGCCAAGTGATTGGCCTATCGTGGGGGCCTGGGACAGATACGCAGTATTTT.

This clonotype was seen only a few times. A read error may explain this, as a much larger clone is one base away. The chain employs TRBV9 and TRBJ2-3; D unresolved. CDR3 length equals 15 residues. Germline CDR1 reads SGDLS; CDR2 reads YYNGEE. The CDR3 sequence is CASSVGFRVSDTKYF. CDR3 bases: TGTGCCAGCAGCGTAGGTTTCCGGGTTTCAGATACGAAGTATTTT.

This clonotype was counted once. Sequence at one end of the junction differs from germline and may be a read error. V is TRBV4-2 and J is TRBJ2-1; D remains ambiguous. The germline CDR1 and CDR2 sequences are LGHNA and YNFKEQ. The CDR3 consists of 15 residues. This chain's CDR3 is CAISQDWVHSNEQFF. Here the CDR3 DNA reads TGTGCCATCAGCCAAGATTGGGTCCATAGCAATGAGCAGTTCTTC.

Concerning this clonotype: A much bigger clone sits one base away, suggesting this may be a read error. This chain connects TRBV7-8 to TRBJ2-1; D may be TRBD2 (6 bases). V lost 5 bases, J lost 2 bases, and 16 bases lay in between. CDR1 and CDR2 (germline): SGHVS, FQNEAQ. The CDR3 is 16 amino acids. CDR3 DNA sequence: TGTGCCAGCAGCCACTCTGTGGAGGGACCCTACAATGAGCAGTTCTTC. This encodes CASSHSVEGPYNEQFF.

This clonotype has only one observation. The chain links TRBV4-2 to TRBJ2-3; D might be TRBD2 (6 bases). The germline V and J ends were trimmed by 1 base and 2 bases, with 16 bases remaining between them. Looked up from germline, CDR1 is LGHNA and CDR2 is YNFKEQ. CDR3 length: 17 amino acids. The CDR3 loop reads CASSQGVAVGLTDTQYF. The DNA for the CDR3 is TGTGCCAGCAGCCAAGGGGTAGCGGTGGGCCTCACAGATACGCAGTATTTT.

By frequency in the sample, this clonotype is medium-sized. V is TRBV6-1 and J is TRBJ1-2; D is unresolved. Trimming left V 4 bases short and J 5 bases short, with 17 bases between. In germline, CDR1 is MNHNS, CDR2 SASEGT. CDR3 length: 15 residues. The CDR3: CASSVPGSAEYGYTF. DNA of the CDR3: TGTGCCAGCAGTGTCCCCGGGAGCGCAGAGTATGGCTACACCTTC.

This clonotype is medium-sized by share. V gene TRBV3-1 combines with J gene TRBJ2-1; D is perhaps TRBD1 or TRBD2 (6 bases each). V gave up 1 base and J gave up 3 bases, with 10 bases separating them. The CDR3 length is 15 residues. Germline V gives CDR1 LGHDT, CDR2 YNNKEL (reference sequence). The CDR3 nucleotides are TGTGCCAGCAGCCAAGCCGAGGGGGGCTACAATGAGCAGTTCTTC. Protein sequence: CASSQAEGGYNEQFF.

Within the sample, this clonotype is medium-sized (0.01 to 0.1%). The gene calls are TRBV7-2 and TRBJ2-3; a weak D match, TRBD2 (5 bases). CDR1 SGHTA and CDR2 FQGNSA come from the germline V gene. This CDR3 is 19 amino acids long. With 2 bases removed from V and 0 bases from J, the gap between germline ends came to 21 bases. The CDR3 DNA sequence: TGTGCCAGCAGCTTAACCCCCCGGGGATACTCCCCTAGCACAGATACGCAGTATTTT. Its protein is CASSLTPRGYSPSTDTQYF.

By share of the sample, this clonotype is medium-sized. The chain couples TRBV3-1 to TRBJ2-1; 12 bases align to TRBD2. The length of the CDR3 is 16 residues. V lost 4 bases to trimming and J lost 6 bases; unmatched junction nucleotides: 7. Germline V gives CDR1 LGHDT, CDR2 YNNKEL (reference sequence). CDR3 loop: CASSLRTSGDSNEQFF. CDR3 nucleotides: TGTGCCAGCAGCCTCCGGACTAGCGGGGACTCCAATGAGCAGTTCTTC.

By sample fraction, this clonotype is medium-sized. The chain carries TRBV11-2 and TRBJ2-5; 14 nucleotides agree with TRBD2. CDR1 and CDR2 from the germline V gene are SGHAT and FQNNGV. This CDR3 region has 16 residues. Trimming took 5 bases from V and 1 from J; bases not matched to a gene: 3. The CDR3 DNA sequence: TGTGCCAGCAGCGGACTAGCGGGGGGCCCCCAAGAGACCCAGTACTTC. This translates into CASSGLAGGPQETQYF. The full variable domain, its missing parts supplied by reference TRBV11-2 and TRBJ2-5, is EAGVAQSPRYKIIEKRQSVAFWCNPISGHATLYWYQQILGQGPKLLIQFQNNGVVDDSQLPKDRFSAERLKGVDSTLKIQPAKLEDSAVYLCASSGLAGGPQETQYFGPGTRLLVL.

This clonotype was observed at least ten times. The rearrangement joins TRBV6-5 to TRBJ1-1; the D gene is possibly TRBD1 (6 bases). V shed 1 base and J shed 7 bases, with 10 bases lying between them. CDR1 and CDR2 from the germline V gene are MNHEY and SVGAGI. This CDR3 has 13 amino acids. CDR3 sequence reads: CASSYLQGSEAFF. CDR3 bases: TGTGCCAGCAGTTACTTACAGGGAAGTGAAGCTTTCTTT.

The rearrangement uses TRBV12-3 or TRBV12-4 and TRBJ1-1; the D gene is possibly TRBD1 (5 bases). The CDR3 runs to 13 residues. The V end lost 4 bases, the J end lost 4 bases, and 10 bases lay between the germline ends. The CDR3 sequence is CASSSLGGTEAFF. The CDR3 bases are TGTGCCAGCAGTTCGCTGGGGGGCACTGAAGCTTTCTTT.

In the case of this clonotype: A much bigger clone sits one base away, suggesting this may be a read error. The chain carries TRBV19 and TRBJ1-5; 7 bases match TRBD1. In germline, CDR1 is LNHDA, CDR2 SQIVND (reference sequence). This CDR3 has 15 residues. In DNA, the CDR3 is TGTGCCAGTAGTTTCCGACAGGGCGGTAATCAGCCCAAGCATTTT. Its translation is CASSFRQGGNQPKHF.